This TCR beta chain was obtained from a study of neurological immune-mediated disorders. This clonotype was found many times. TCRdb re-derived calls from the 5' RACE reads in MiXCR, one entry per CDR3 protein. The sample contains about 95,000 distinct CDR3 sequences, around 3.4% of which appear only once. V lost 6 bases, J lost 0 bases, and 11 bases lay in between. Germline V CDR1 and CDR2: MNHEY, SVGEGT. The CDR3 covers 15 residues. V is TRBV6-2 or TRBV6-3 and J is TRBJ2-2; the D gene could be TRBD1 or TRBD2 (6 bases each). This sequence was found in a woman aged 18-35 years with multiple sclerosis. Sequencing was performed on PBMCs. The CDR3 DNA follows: TGTGCCAGCAGCTGGGGGGACACGAACACCGGGGAGCTGTTTTTT. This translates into CASSWGDTNTGELFF.